This entry is about one T cell receptor beta chain. These data come from a study of blood T cell repertoires in COVID-19. Study as a whole: Researchers got acute and convalescent COVID-19 samples from the United States, Italy and Spain. PBMCs, B-cell-depleted T cells, or T cells were the source of the cDNA or gDNA that made up the material.

Trimming at V came to 7 bases and at J to 5 bases, leaving 7 bases not matched to a gene. This CDR3 region has 15 residues. The germline V gene encodes CDR1 SNHLY and CDR2 FYNNEI. Authors' methods: Nucleated cell number was recorded as an estimate derived from reference gene primer amplification. Assay: immunoSEQ multiplex PCR; the TCRdb copy retains only in-frame clones and omits some. V and J calls and clone size are as listed in that table; D and trimming were resolved from the DNA. The sample lists 60,000 to 70,000 clones; more than 90% were seen once. The V call is TRBV2, the J call TRBJ2-1; the match to TRBD2 covers 11 bases. Input material: peripheral blood. The source of this sequence is a human donor with active COVID-19. The donor label of this sample is uncertain. This CDR3 reads CASNPGTSGNNEQFF. The CDR3 DNA reads TGTGCCAGCAATCCCGGGACTAGCGGAAACAATGAGCAGTTCTTC.